This T cell receptor (beta chain) was recovered during a study of CD8 T cells in ankylosing spondylitis. Study-wide findings and caveats: Researchers report that disease-linked clones proved CD8+ and relatively rare in peripheral blood. Some motif variants were previously reported in reactive arthritis synovial fluid and blood.

The CDR3 is 13 amino acids. With 4 bases removed from V and 6 bases from J, the gap between germline ends came to 11 bases. Germline V CDR1 and CDR2: LGHDT, YNNKEL (reference sequence). TCRdb processed the 5' RACE reads anew with MiXCR; each CDR3 protein has one entry. The sample shows 300,000 to 400,000 distinct CDR3 sequences, about 14% of them seen only once. As for this clonotype: Its matching antigen is unknown.

The TCR was taken from a male donor with ankylosing spondylitis or in good health (not recorded which). Sequenced material: blood, either unsorted or a sorted T cell fraction (not recorded which). The chain joins TRBV3-1 to TRBJ2-3; D gene unclear. This CDR3 is CASSLGRPDTQYF. The CDR3 DNA follows: TGTGCCAGCAGCCTCGGGCGACCCGATACGCAGTATTTT.